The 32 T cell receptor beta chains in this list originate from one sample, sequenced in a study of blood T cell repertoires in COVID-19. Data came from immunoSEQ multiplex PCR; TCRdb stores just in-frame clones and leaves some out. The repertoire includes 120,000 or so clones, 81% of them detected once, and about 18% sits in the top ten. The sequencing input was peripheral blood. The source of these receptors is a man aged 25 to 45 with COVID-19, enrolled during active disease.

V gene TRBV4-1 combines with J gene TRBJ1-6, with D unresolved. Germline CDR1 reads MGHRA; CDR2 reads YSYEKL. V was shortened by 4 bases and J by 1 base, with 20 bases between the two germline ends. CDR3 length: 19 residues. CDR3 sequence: CASSRSLLDRKSYNSPLHF. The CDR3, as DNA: TGCGCCAGCAGCCGATCCCTACTCGATCGCAAGTCCTATAATTCACCCCTCCACTTT.

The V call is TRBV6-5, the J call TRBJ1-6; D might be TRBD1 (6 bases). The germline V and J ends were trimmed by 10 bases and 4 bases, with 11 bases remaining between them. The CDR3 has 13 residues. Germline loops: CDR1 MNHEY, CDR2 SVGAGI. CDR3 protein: CATQQGYNSPLHF. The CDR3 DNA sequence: TGTGCCACCCAACAGGGTTATAATTCACCCCTCCACTTT.

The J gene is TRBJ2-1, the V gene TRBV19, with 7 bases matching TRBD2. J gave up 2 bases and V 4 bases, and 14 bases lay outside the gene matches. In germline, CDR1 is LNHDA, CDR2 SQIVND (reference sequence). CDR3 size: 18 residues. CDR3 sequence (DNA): TGTGCCAGTAGTAATTTCGTGATGGGGAGGGGCCCCTACAATGAGCAGTTCTTC. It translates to CASSNFVMGRGPYNEQFF.

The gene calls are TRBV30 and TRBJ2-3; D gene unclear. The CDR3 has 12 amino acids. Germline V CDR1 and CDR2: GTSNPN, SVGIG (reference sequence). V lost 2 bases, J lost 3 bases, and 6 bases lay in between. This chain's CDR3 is CAWSIDTDTQYF. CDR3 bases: TGTGCCTGGAGTATAGATACAGATACGCAGTATTTT. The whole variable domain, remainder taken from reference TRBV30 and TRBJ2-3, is SQTIHQWPATLVQPVGSPLSLECTVEGTSNPNLYWYRQAAGRGLQLLFYSVGIGQISSEVPQNLSASRPQDRQFILSSKKLLLSDSGFYLCAWSIDTDTQYFGPGTRLTVL.

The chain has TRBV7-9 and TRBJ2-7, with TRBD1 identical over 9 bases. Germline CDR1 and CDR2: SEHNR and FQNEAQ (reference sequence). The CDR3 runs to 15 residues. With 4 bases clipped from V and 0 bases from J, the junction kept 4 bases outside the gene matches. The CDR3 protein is CASSWGQGASYEQYF. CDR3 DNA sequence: TGTGCCAGCAGCTGGGGACAGGGAGCCTCCTACGAGCAGTACTTC.

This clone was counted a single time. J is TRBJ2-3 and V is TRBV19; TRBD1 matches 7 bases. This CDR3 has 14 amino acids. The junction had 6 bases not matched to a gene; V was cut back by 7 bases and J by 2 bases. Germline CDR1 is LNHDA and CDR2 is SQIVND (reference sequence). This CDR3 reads CASNLGQHTDTQYF. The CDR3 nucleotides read TGTGCCAGTAACCTGGGACAGCACACAGATACGCAGTATTTT.

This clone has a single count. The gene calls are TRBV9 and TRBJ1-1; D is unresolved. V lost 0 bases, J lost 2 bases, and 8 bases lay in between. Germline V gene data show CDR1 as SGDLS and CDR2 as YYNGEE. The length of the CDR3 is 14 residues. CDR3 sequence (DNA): TGTGCCAGCAGCGTAGACAGCTTTAACACTGAAGCTTTCTTT. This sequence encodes CASSVDSFNTEAFF.

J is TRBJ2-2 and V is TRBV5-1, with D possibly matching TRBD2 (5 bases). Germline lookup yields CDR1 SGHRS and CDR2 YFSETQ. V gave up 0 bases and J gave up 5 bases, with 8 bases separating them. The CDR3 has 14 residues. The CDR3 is CASSLASGTGELFF. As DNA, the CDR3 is TGCGCCAGCAGCTTGGCCAGCGGTACCGGGGAGCTGTTTTTT.

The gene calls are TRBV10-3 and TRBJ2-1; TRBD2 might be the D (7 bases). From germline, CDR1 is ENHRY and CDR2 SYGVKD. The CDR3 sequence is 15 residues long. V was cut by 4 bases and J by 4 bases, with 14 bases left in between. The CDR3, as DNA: TGTGCCATCAGTGGAGGGGGGGTTGGGTACAATGAGCAGTTCTTC. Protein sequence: CAISGGGVGYNEQFF.

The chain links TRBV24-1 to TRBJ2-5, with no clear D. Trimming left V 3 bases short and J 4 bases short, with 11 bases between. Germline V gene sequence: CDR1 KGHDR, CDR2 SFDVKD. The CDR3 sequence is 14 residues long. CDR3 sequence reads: CATSDPVTAETQYF. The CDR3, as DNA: TGTGCCACCAGTGATCCCGTCACAGCAGAGACCCAGTACTTC.

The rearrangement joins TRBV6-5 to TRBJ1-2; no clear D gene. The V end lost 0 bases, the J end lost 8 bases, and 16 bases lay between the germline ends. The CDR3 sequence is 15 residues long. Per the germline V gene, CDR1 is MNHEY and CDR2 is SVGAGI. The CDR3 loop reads CASSYSQVPSGGYTF. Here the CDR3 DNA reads TGTGCCAGCAGTTACTCCCAGGTCCCCTCGGGAGGCTACACCTTC.

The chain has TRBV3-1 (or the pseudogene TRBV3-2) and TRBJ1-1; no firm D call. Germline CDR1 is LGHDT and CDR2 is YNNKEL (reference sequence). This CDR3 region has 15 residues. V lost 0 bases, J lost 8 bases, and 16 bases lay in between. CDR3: CASSQDQAAGTEAFF. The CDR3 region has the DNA TGTGCCAGCAGCCAAGATCAAGCGGCTGGCACCGAAGCTTTCTTT.

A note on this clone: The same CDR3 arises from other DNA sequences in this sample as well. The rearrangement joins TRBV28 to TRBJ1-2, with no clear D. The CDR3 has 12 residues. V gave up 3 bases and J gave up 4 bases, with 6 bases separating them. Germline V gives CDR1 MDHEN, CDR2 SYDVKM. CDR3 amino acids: CASSLGGYGYTF. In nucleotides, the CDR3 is TGTGCCAGCAGTTTGGGAGGCTATGGCTACACCTTC.

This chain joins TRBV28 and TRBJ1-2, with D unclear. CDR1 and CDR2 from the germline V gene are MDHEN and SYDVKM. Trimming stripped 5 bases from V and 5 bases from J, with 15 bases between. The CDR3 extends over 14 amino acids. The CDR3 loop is CASSTGIGLYGYTF. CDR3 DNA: TGTGCCAGCAGTACCGGGATTGGGTTATATGGCTACACCTTC.

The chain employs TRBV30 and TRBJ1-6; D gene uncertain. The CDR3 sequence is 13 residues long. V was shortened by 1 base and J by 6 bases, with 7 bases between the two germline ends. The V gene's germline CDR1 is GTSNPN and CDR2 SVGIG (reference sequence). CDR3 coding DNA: TGTGCCTGGAGTGGAGGGAGTAATTCACCCCTCCACTTT. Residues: CAWSGGSNSPLHF.

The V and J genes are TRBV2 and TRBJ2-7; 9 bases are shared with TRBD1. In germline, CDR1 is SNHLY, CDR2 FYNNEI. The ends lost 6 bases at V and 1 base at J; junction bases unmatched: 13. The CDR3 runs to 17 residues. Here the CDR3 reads CASRPGTGLLSSYEQYF. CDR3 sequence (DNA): TGTGCCAGCAGGCCCGGGACAGGGTTACTCAGTTCCTACGAGCAGTACTTC.

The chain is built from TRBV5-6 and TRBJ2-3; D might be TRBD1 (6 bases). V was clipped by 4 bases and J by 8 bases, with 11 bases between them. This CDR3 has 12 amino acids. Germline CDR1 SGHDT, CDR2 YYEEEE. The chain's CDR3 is CASSGDTGTQYF. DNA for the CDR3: TGTGCCAGCAGCGGGGACACGGGTACGCAGTATTTT.

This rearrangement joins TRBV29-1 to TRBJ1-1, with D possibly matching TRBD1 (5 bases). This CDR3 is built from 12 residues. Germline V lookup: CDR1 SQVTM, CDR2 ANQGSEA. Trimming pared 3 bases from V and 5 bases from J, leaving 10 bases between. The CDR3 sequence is CSVEAGRTEAFF. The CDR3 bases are TGCAGCGTTGAGGCAGGGAGGACTGAAGCTTTCTTT.

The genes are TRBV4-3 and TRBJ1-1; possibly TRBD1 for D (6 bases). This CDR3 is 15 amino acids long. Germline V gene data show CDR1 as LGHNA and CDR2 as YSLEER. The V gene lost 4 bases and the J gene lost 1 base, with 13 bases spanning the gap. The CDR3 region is CASSPAGAENTEAFF. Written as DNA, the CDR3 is TGCGCCAGCAGCCCTGCGGGGGCTGAGAACACTGAAGCTTTCTTT.

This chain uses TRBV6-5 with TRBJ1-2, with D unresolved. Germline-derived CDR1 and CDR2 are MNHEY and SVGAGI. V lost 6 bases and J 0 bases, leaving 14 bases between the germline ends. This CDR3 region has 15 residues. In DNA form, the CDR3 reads TGTGCCAGCAGAGGCCCTGGCCTAGCTAACTATGGCTACACCTTC. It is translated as CASRGPGLANYGYTF.

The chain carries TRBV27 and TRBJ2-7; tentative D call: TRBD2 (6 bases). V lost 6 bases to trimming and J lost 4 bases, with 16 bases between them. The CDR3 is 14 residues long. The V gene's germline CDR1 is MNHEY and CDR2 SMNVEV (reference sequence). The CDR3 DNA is TGTGCCAGCAGGGGGGGAGGCGGCCGGTACGAGCAGTACTTC. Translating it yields CASRGGGGRYEQYF.

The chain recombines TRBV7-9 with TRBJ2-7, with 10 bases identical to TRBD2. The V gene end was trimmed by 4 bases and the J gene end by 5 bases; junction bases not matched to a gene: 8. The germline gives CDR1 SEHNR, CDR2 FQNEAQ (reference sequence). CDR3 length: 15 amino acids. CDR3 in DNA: TGTGCCAGCAGCTCCACCGGGACTAGCGCACACGAGCAGTACTTC. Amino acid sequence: CASSSTGTSAHEQYF.

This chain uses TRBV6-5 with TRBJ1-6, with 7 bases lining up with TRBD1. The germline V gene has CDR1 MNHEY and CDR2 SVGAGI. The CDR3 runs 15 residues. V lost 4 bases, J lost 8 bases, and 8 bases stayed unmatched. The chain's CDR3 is CASSSTGTVYSPLHF. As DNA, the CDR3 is TGTGCCAGCAGTTCCACCGGGACAGTTTATTCACCCCTCCACTTT.

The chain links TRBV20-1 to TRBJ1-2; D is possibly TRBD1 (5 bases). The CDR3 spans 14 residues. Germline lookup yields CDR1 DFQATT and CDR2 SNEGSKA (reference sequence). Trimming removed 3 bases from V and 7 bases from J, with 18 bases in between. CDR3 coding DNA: TGCAGTGCTAGTATCCAGGGTGGGATAGGTGGCTACACCTTC. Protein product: CSASIQGGIGGYTF.

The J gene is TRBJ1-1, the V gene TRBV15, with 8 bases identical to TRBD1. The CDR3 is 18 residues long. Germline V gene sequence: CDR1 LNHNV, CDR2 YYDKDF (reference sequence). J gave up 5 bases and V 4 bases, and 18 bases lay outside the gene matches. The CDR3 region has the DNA TGTGCCACCAGCATTTCTTCTGACAGGGGATTAGGGAAGACTGAAGCTTTCTTT. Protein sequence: CATSISSDRGLGKTEAFF.

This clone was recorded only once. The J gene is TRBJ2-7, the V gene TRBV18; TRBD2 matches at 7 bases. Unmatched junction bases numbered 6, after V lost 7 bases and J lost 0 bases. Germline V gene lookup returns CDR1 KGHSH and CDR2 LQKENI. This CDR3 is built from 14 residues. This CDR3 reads CASFKGGSSYEQYF. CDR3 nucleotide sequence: TGTGCCAGCTTCAAAGGCGGGAGCTCCTACGAGCAGTACTTC.

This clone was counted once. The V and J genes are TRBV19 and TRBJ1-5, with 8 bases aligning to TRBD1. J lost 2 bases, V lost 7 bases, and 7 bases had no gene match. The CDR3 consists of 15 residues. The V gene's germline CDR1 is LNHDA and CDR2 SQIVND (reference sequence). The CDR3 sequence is CASTPGTGGNQPQHF. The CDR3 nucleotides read TGTGCCAGTACCCCAGGGACAGGAGGCAATCAGCCCCAGCATTTT.

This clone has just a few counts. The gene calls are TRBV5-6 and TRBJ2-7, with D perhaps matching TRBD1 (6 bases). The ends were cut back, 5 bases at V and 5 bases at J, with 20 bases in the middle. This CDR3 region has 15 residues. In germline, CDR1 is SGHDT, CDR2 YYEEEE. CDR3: CASSYELTGFNEQYF. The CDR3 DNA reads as TGTGCCAGCAGTTATGAACTCACAGGGTTTAACGAGCAGTACTTC.

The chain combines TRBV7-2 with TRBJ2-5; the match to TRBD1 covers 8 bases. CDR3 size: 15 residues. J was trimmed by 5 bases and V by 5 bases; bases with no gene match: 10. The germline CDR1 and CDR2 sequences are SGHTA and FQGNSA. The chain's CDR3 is CASSNRQGRLETQYF. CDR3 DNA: TGTGCCAGCAGCAACCGACAGGGGCGGCTCGAGACCCAGTACTTC. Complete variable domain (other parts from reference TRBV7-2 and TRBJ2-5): GAGVSQSPSNKVTEKGKDVELRCDPISGHTALYWYRQSLGQGLEFLIYFQGNSAPDKSGLPSDRFSAERTGGSVSTLTIQRTQQEDSAVYLCASSNRQGRLETQYFGPGTRLLVL.

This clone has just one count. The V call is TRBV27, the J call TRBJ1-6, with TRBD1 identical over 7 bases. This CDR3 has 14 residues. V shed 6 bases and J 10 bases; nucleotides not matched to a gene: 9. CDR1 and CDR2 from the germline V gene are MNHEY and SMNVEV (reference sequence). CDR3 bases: TGTGCCAGCAGACTAGGGACAGTGAGCTCACCCCTCCACTTT. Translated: CASRLGTVSSPLHF.

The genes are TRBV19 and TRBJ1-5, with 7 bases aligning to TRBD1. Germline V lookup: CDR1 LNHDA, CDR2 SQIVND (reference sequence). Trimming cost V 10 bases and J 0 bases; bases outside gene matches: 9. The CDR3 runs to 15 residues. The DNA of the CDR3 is TGTGCCACCGCGGACAGGATGAATAGCAATCAGCCCCAGCATTTT. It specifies CATADRMNSNQPQHF.

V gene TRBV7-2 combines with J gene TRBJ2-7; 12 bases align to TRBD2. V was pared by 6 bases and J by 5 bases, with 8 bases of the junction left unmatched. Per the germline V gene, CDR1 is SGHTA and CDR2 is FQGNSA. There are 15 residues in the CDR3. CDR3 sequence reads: CASSFLAGGPHEQYF. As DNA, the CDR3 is TGTGCCAGCAGTTTTCTAGCGGGGGGGCCCCACGAGCAGTACTTC.